This TCR beta chain is drawn from a study of preoperative IRX-2 immunotherapy in early breast cancer. Indicated treatment: preoperative locoregional IRX-2 cytokine immunotherapy. This phase Ib study tested locoregional IRX-2 cytokine immunotherapy given before surgery. CDR1 and CDR2 (germline): MNHNY, SVGAGI (reference sequence). The CDR3 runs to 12 residues. V lost 6 bases and J lost 8, with 13 bases in between. The repertoire was sequenced with immunoSEQ multiplex PCR; TCRdb's copy has only in-frame clones and lacks some. The table includes around 35,000 clones, over 90% detected once. This sequence originates from a human donor with breast cancer. The specimen was taken from a patient treated with IRX-2 immunotherapy. V is TRBV6-6 and J is TRBJ1-2; TRBD1 might be the D (6 bases). The CDR3 loop is CASRQGFGGYTF. The CDR3 DNA sequence: TGTGCCAGCAGACAGGGTTTCGGCGGCTACACCTTC.